A selection of T cell receptor beta chains follows, all from one sample in a study of cytotoxic CD8 clonotypes in ibrutinib-treated CLL. Generated by immunoSEQ multiplex PCR, the TCRdb table keeps only in-frame clones and is missing some. The profile shows over 250,000 clones, around 69% of them singletons. The starting material was PBMCs, obtained at disease progression, from a patient treated with ibrutinib. These TCRs come from a human donor with chronic lymphocytic leukemia. The CDR3 runs from the conserved cysteine through the conserved F or W. The order of the fields is D gene, clone size, V gene, J gene, CDR3 protein, CDR3 DNA. The D gene is left open where the match is weak. Clone size is given for some rows only: seen once, a few or many times, or a class if the clone is expanded.

d_call: -; clone_size: -; v_call: TRBV27; j_call: TRBJ2-7; cdr3_aa: CASSLAGLGEQYF; cdr3_nt: TGTGCCAGCAGTTTAGCTGGGCTGGGTGAGCAGTACTTC
d_call: TRBD1; clone_size: -; v_call: TRBV6-5; j_call: TRBJ2-2; cdr3_aa: CASSHYRGAGELFF; cdr3_nt: TGTGCCAGCAGCCACTACAGGGGCGCCGGGGAGCTGTTTTTT
d_call: TRBD2; clone_size: -; v_call: TRBV28; j_call: TRBJ2-1; cdr3_aa: CASTQGLAGVGQFF; cdr3_nt: TGTGCCAGCACCCAGGGACTAGCGGGAGTTGGGCAGTTCTTC
d_call: -; clone_size: -; v_call: TRBV2; j_call: TRBJ1-1; cdr3_aa: CASTTKWRDTEAFF; cdr3_nt: TGTGCCAGCACCACGAAATGGAGGGACACTGAAGCTTTCTTT
d_call: -; clone_size: -; v_call: TRBV5-6; j_call: TRBJ1-5; cdr3_aa: CASSLRRDQPQHF; cdr3_nt: TGTGCCAGCAGCTTGCGGAGAGATCAGCCCCAGCATTTT
d_call: TRBD2; clone_size: -; v_call: TRBV9; j_call: TRBJ2-5; cdr3_aa: CASSARAGGQETQYF; cdr3_nt: TGTGCCAGCAGCGCCAGAGCGGGGGGGCAAGAGACCCAGTACTTC
d_call: -; clone_size: -; v_call: TRBV6-1; j_call: TRBJ1-5; cdr3_aa: CASRWVNQPQHF; cdr3_nt: TGTGCCAGCAGGTGGGTCAATCAGCCCCAGCATTTT
d_call: TRBD2; clone_size: -; v_call: TRBV6-5; j_call: TRBJ2-1; cdr3_aa: CASSYRSGSSYNEQFF; cdr3_nt: TGTGCCAGCAGTTACCGAAGCGGGAGCTCCTACAATGAGCAGTTCTTC
d_call: -; clone_size: -; v_call: TRBV7-3; j_call: TRBJ1-1; cdr3_aa: CASSLKGGRNMNTEAFF; cdr3_nt: TGTGCCAGCAGCTTAAAGGGGGGACGGAACATGAACACTGAAGCTTTCTTT
d_call: TRBD2; clone_size: -; v_call: TRBV29-1; j_call: TRBJ2-7; cdr3_aa: CSVAVGEGPYEQYF; cdr3_nt: TGCAGCGTTGCTGTGGGGGAGGGGCCCTACGAGCAGTACTTC
d_call: -; clone_size: -; v_call: TRBV6-5; j_call: TRBJ1-5; cdr3_aa: CASTVGLNQPQHF; cdr3_nt: TGTGCCAGCACGGTGGGGTTAAATCAGCCCCAGCATTTT
d_call: -; clone_size: few; v_call: TRBV5-1; j_call: TRBJ2-5; cdr3_aa: CASSLRLRETQYF; cdr3_nt: TGCGCCAGCAGCTTGAGACTAAGGGAGACCCAGTACTTC
d_call: -; clone_size: once; v_call: TRBV7-3; j_call: TRBJ2-5; cdr3_aa: CASSQSGVGLETQYF; cdr3_nt: TGTGCCAGCAGCCAATCAGGGGTCGGTTTAGAGACCCAGTACTTC
d_call: -; clone_size: -; v_call: TRBV13; j_call: TRBJ2-5; cdr3_aa: CASSRLTVGETQYF; cdr3_nt: TGTGCCAGCAGCCGACTTACGGTGGGAGAGACCCAGTACTTC
d_call: TRBD2; clone_size: -; v_call: TRBV10-1; j_call: TRBJ2-7; cdr3_aa: CASSSAAGVPSYEQYF; cdr3_nt: TGCGCCAGCAGTAGTGCGGCGGGGGTTCCCTCCTACGAGCAGTACTTC
d_call: -; clone_size: few; v_call: TRBV6-1; j_call: TRBJ1-4; cdr3_aa: CASSRGEKLFF; cdr3_nt: TGTGCCAGCAGTAGGGGTGAAAAACTGTTTTTT
d_call: -; clone_size: -; v_call: TRBV5-1; j_call: TRBJ2-7; cdr3_aa: CASSLDGAYEQYF; cdr3_nt: TGCGCCAGCAGCTTAGACGGAGCCTACGAGCAGTACTTC
d_call: -; clone_size: -; v_call: TRBV28; j_call: TRBJ2-5; cdr3_aa: CASSPPLPTDKRTQYF; cdr3_nt: TGTGCCAGCAGTCCCCCCTTACCGACAGATAAGAGAACCCAGTACTTC
d_call: -; clone_size: -; v_call: TRBV11-2; j_call: TRBJ1-5; cdr3_aa: CASSPPYLALVLWPQHF; cdr3_nt: TGTGCCAGCAGCCCCCCTTATTTAGCCCTGGTGCTTTGGCCCCAGCATTTT
d_call: TRBD1; clone_size: -; v_call: TRBV6-5; j_call: TRBJ1-6; cdr3_aa: CASSQGGPNSPLHF; cdr3_nt: TGTGCCAGCTCCCAGGGGGGTCCGAATTCACCCCTCCACTTT
d_call: -; clone_size: -; v_call: TRBV5-1; j_call: TRBJ1-1; cdr3_aa: CASNLVGQRNTEAFF; cdr3_nt: TGCGCCAGCAACTTGGTCGGACAAAGGAACACTGAAGCTTTCTTT
d_call: -; clone_size: -; v_call: TRBV5-4; j_call: TRBJ1-2; cdr3_aa: CASSLDSRANGYTF; cdr3_nt: TGTGCCAGCAGCTTGGATAGCAGGGCAAATGGCTACACCTTC
d_call: -; clone_size: -; v_call: TRBV5-5; j_call: TRBJ2-1; cdr3_aa: CASSLAEVNEQFF; cdr3_nt: TGTGCCAGCAGCTTGGCGGAGGTCAATGAGCAGTTCTTC
d_call: -; clone_size: few; v_call: TRBV9; j_call: TRBJ2-7; cdr3_aa: CASSVGVRSYEQYF; cdr3_nt: TGTGCCAGCAGCGTAGGTGTCCGATCCTACGAGCAGTACTTC
d_call: -; clone_size: -; v_call: TRBV6-1; j_call: TRBJ1-2; cdr3_aa: CASSLREGDYGYTF; cdr3_nt: TGTGCCAGCAGCCTCAGGGAGGGGGACTATGGCTACACCTTC
d_call: TRBD2; clone_size: -; v_call: TRBV2; j_call: TRBJ2-7; cdr3_aa: CANRLAGAYEQYF; cdr3_nt: TGTGCCAACAGACTAGCGGGAGCCTACGAGCAGTACTTC
d_call: -; clone_size: -; v_call: TRBV14; j_call: TRBJ2-5; cdr3_aa: CASSQAHRETQYF; cdr3_nt: TGTGCCAGCAGCCAAGCTCACAGGGAGACCCAGTACTTC
d_call: TRBD2; clone_size: -; v_call: TRBV13; j_call: TRBJ2-4; cdr3_aa: CASSPRGENIQYF; cdr3_nt: TGTGCCAGCAGCCCCCGGGGGGAAAACATTCAGTACTTC
d_call: TRBD1; clone_size: -; v_call: TRBV9; j_call: TRBJ1-2; cdr3_aa: CASSRTGGPGYTF; cdr3_nt: TGTGCCAGCAGTCGAACAGGGGGTCCAGGCTACACCTTC
d_call: -; clone_size: once; v_call: TRBV5-1; j_call: TRBJ1-5; cdr3_aa: CASSLGRATNYSNQPQHF; cdr3_nt: TGCGCCAGCAGCTTGGGCCGGGCGACCAACTATAGCAATCAGCCCCAGCATTTT
d_call: -; clone_size: -; v_call: TRBV15; j_call: TRBJ1-5; cdr3_aa: CATSASSNQPQHF; cdr3_nt: TGTGCCACCAGCGCCAGTAGCAATCAGCCCCAGCATTTT
d_call: -; clone_size: -; v_call: TRBV15; j_call: TRBJ1-3; cdr3_aa: CATSGTRNTIYF; cdr3_nt: TGTGCCACCAGCGGGACACGGAACACCATATATTTT
d_call: TRBD1; clone_size: -; v_call: TRBV13; j_call: TRBJ1-5; cdr3_aa: CASSPRGQGQPQHF; cdr3_nt: TGTGCCAGCAGCCCTCGGGGACAGGGGCAGCCCCAGCATTTT
d_call: -; clone_size: -; v_call: TRBV7-7; j_call: TRBJ2-5; cdr3_aa: CASSEQGGETQYF; cdr3_nt: TGTGCCAGCAGTGAACAGGGAGGGGAGACCCAGTACTTC
d_call: TRBD2; clone_size: -; v_call: TRBV13; j_call: TRBJ2-3; cdr3_aa: CASSPPAGLAGTDTQYF; cdr3_nt: TGTGCCAGCAGCCCTCCCGCGGGACTAGCGGGGACAGATACGCAGTATTTT
d_call: -; clone_size: -; v_call: TRBV7-9; j_call: TRBJ2-1; cdr3_aa: CASSGDRSSYNEQFF; cdr3_nt: TGTGCCAGCAGCGGAGACAGGAGCTCCTACAATGAGCAGTTCTTC
d_call: TRBD1; clone_size: few; v_call: TRBV10-3; j_call: TRBJ2-7; cdr3_aa: CAISGTGAPYEQYF; cdr3_nt: TGTGCCATCAGCGGGACAGGGGCGCCCTACGAGCAGTACTTC
d_call: -; clone_size: once; v_call: TRBV13; j_call: TRBJ1-6; cdr3_aa: CASSLQGSARNSPLHF; cdr3_nt: TGTGCCAGCAGCTTACAGGGATCTGCGAGGAATTCACCCCTCCACTTT
d_call: -; clone_size: -; v_call: TRBV13; j_call: TRBJ1-6; cdr3_aa: CASSLSGEGLDSPLHF; cdr3_nt: TGTGCCAGCAGCTTAAGCGGGGAGGGGTTGGATTCACCCCTCCACTTT
d_call: TRBD2; clone_size: -; v_call: TRBV6-6; j_call: TRBJ2-7; cdr3_aa: CASSFRGGAYEQYF; cdr3_nt: TGTGCCAGCAGTTTTAGGGGAGGGGCCTACGAGCAGTACTTC
d_call: -; clone_size: -; v_call: TRBV12-5; j_call: TRBJ2-7; cdr3_aa: CASGISGGEQYF; cdr3_nt: TGTGCTAGTGGTATCTCAGGTGGCGAGCAGTACTTC
d_call: TRBD1; clone_size: -; v_call: TRBV6-5; j_call: TRBJ2-2; cdr3_aa: CASSGQGAGELFF; cdr3_nt: TGTGCCAGCAGTGGACAGGGAGCCGGGGAGCTGTTTTTT
d_call: -; clone_size: -; v_call: TRBV7-9; j_call: TRBJ1-4; cdr3_aa: CASSPGPRVGDEKLFF; cdr3_nt: TGTGCCAGCAGCCCCGGGCCCAGGGTTGGGGATGAAAAACTGTTTTTT
d_call: -; clone_size: -; v_call: TRBV5-1; j_call: TRBJ1-1; cdr3_aa: CASSLERVGEAFF; cdr3_nt: TGCGCCAGCAGCTTGGAAAGGGTAGGTGAAGCTTTCTTT
d_call: TRBD1; clone_size: few; v_call: TRBV5-1; j_call: TRBJ1-2; cdr3_aa: CASSSQGQGDGYTF; cdr3_nt: TGCGCCAGCAGCTCACAGGGACAGGGGGATGGCTACACCTTC
d_call: -; clone_size: -; v_call: TRBV9; j_call: TRBJ2-3; cdr3_aa: CASSTDTQYF; cdr3_nt: TGTGCCAGCAGCACAGATACGCAGTATTTT
d_call: -; clone_size: few; v_call: TRBV19; j_call: TRBJ2-3; cdr3_aa: CASKEAPTSTDTQYF; cdr3_nt: TGTGCCAGTAAGGAGGCCCCTACTAGCACAGATACGCAGTATTTT
d_call: -; clone_size: -; v_call: TRBV15; j_call: TRBJ1-5; cdr3_aa: CATSRGQSFSNQPQHF; cdr3_nt: TGTGCCACCAGCAGAGGACAGTCGTTTAGCAATCAGCCCCAGCATTTT
d_call: -; clone_size: once; v_call: TRBV5-4; j_call: TRBJ1-1; cdr3_aa: CASSLKVSGFTEAFF; cdr3_nt: TGTGCCAGCAGCTTGAAAGTATCAGGGTTCACTGAAGCTTTCTTT
d_call: -; clone_size: many; v_call: TRBV5-1; j_call: TRBJ1-2; cdr3_aa: CASSPTTGTGGYTF; cdr3_nt: TGCGCCAGCAGCCCGACGACGGGAACAGGTGGCTACACCTTC
d_call: TRBD2; clone_size: -; v_call: TRBV28; j_call: TRBJ2-2; cdr3_aa: CAAGLAGLRGARELFF; cdr3_nt: TGTGCCGCCGGACTAGCGGGACTCCGAGGGGCCAGGGAGCTGTTTTTT
d_call: -; clone_size: -; v_call: TRBV5-4; j_call: TRBJ2-3; cdr3_aa: CASSLAVTGLYTDTQYF; cdr3_nt: TGTGCCAGCAGCTTGGCCGTTACAGGCCTATACACAGATACGCAGTATTTT
d_call: -; clone_size: -; v_call: TRBV11-3; j_call: TRBJ2-2; cdr3_aa: CASSPSPNTGELFF; cdr3_nt: TGTGCCAGCAGCCCCAGCCCGAACACCGGGGAGCTGTTTTTT
d_call: -; clone_size: once; v_call: TRBV19; j_call: TRBJ1-5; cdr3_aa: CASSPDGGHNQPQHF; cdr3_nt: TGTGCCAGTAGTCCAGATGGGGGCCACAATCAGCCCCAGCATTTT
d_call: -; clone_size: few; v_call: TRBV6-1; j_call: TRBJ1-6; cdr3_aa: CASSVIGVYNSPLHF; cdr3_nt: TGTGCCAGCAGCGTCATCGGGGTTTATAATTCACCCCTCCACTTT
d_call: -; clone_size: -; v_call: TRBV5-1; j_call: TRBJ2-6; cdr3_aa: CASSLNAGQHGANVLTF; cdr3_nt: TGCGCCAGCAGCTTGAATGCAGGGCAGCATGGGGCCAACGTCCTGACTTTC
d_call: TRBD1; clone_size: -; v_call: TRBV9; j_call: TRBJ2-3; cdr3_aa: CASSPLGQDTDTQYF; cdr3_nt: TGTGCCAGCAGCCCACTGGGACAGGACACAGATACGCAGTATTTT
d_call: TRBD1; clone_size: few; v_call: TRBV28; j_call: TRBJ2-7; cdr3_aa: CASSVNRGYEQYF; cdr3_nt: TGTGCCAGCAGTGTAAACAGGGGTTACGAGCAGTACTTC
d_call: -; clone_size: -; v_call: TRBV28; j_call: TRBJ2-3; cdr3_aa: CASSLWASPPMDTQYF; cdr3_nt: TGTGCCAGCAGTTTATGGGCTAGCCCGCCCATGGATACGCAGTATTTT
d_call: -; clone_size: -; v_call: TRBV29-1; j_call: TRBJ2-1; cdr3_aa: CSVEEGRNEQFF; cdr3_nt: TGCAGCGTTGAAGAGGGGCGTAATGAGCAGTTCTTC